This T cell receptor beta chain was sequenced during a study of CD8 T cells in ankylosing spondylitis. TCRdb re-called the 5' RACE reads with MiXCR, one entry per CDR3 protein. The sample has a few hundred thousand distinct CDR3 sequences; about 9.9% are singletons. This clonotype was seen at least ten times. Its specificity is unknown. General study points: Reactive arthritis synovial fluid and blood previously showed some of these motif variants.

Trimming took off 3 bases at V and 4 bases at J, with 6 bases between the two ends. The CDR3 length is 12 residues. In germline, CDR1 is MDHEN, CDR2 SYDVKM. V and J are TRBV28 and TRBJ1-1; D unresolved. The origin of this receptor is a female donor with ankylosing spondylitis or in good health (not recorded which). What was sequenced was blood, either unsorted or a sorted T cell fraction (not recorded which). DNA for the CDR3: TGTGCCAGCAGTTTCAGAATCACTGAAGCTTTCTTT. Encoded protein: CASSFRITEAFF.